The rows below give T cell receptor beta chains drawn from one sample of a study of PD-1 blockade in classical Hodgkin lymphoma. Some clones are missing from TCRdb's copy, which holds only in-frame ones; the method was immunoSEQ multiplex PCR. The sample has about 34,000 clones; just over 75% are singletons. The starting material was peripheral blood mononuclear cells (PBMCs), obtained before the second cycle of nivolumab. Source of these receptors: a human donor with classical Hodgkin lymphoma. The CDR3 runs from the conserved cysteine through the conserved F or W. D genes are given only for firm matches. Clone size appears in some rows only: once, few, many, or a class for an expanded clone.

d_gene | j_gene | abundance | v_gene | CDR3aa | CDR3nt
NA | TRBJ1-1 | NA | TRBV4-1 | CASSQDWGDLEAFF | TGCGCCAGCAGCCAAGACTGGGGAGACCTCGAAGCTTTCTTT
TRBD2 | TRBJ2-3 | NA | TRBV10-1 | CASTDGTSGGPQYF | TGCGCCAGCACTGACGGGACTAGCGGGGGTCCGCAGTATTTT
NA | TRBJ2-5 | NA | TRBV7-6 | CASSSPRASETQYF | TGTGCCAGCAGCTCCCCCCGAGCATCCGAGACCCAGTACTTC
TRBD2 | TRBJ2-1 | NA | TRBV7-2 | CASSLEGLGGNEQFF | TGTGCCAGCAGCTTAGAGGGACTAGGGGGCAATGAGCAGTTCTTC
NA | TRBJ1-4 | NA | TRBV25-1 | CASCRVKGAELFF | TGTGCCAGTTGTAGAGTAAAGGGAGCAGAACTGTTTTTT
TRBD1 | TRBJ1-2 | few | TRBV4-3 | CASSQEWDRGYGYTF | TGCGCCAGCAGCCAAGAATGGGACAGGGGCTATGGCTACACCTTC
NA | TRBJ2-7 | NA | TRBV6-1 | CASTLNEQYF | TGTGCCAGCACGTTAAACGAGCAGTACTTC
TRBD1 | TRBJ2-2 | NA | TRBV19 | CASSIGQVNTGELFF | TGTGCCAGTAGTATCGGACAGGTTAACACCGGGGAGCTGTTTTTT
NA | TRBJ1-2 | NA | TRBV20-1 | CSAIDNGYTF | TGCAGTGCCATTGATAATGGCTACACCTTC
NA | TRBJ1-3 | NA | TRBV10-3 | CAISEWVSGNTIYF | TGTGCCATCAGTGAGTGGGTCTCTGGAAACACCATATATTTT
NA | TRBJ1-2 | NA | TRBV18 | CASSNSDTNYGYTF | TGTGCCAGCTCGAATTCGGACACCAACTATGGCTACACCTTC
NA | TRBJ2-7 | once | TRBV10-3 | CAINRRTVSLCSYEQYF | TGTGCCATCAATCGGAGGACAGTCTCCCTCTGCTCCTACGAGCAGTACTTC
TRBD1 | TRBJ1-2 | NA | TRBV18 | CASSLERDRNYGYTF | TGTGCCAGCTCGCTCGAACGGGACAGAAACTATGGCTACACCTTC
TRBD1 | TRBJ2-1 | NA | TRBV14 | CASSQGFGQGVGEQFF | TGTGCCAGCAGCCAAGGGTTCGGACAGGGGGTCGGCGAGCAGTTCTTC
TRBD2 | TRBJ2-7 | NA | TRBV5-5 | CASSFWAGRDEQYF | TGTGCCAGCAGCTTTTGGGCAGGGAGGGACGAGCAGTACTTC
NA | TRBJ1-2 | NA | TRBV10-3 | CAIRETSGYTF | TGTGCCATCAGAGAGACCAGTGGCTACACCTTC
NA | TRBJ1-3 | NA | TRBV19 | CASKTTGNTIYF | TGTGCCAGTAAAACAACTGGAAACACCATATATTTT
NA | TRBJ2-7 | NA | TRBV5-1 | CASSLAGSPYEQYF | TGCGCCAGCAGCTTGGCAGGGTCCCCCTACGAGCAGTACTTC
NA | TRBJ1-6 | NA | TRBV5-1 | CASSPVGTRDSPLHF | TGCGCCAGCAGCCCAGTCGGGACACGGGATTCACCCCTCCACTTT
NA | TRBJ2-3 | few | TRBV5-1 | CASSPMTRNTDTQYF | TGCGCCAGCAGCCCGATGACTAGGAACACAGATACGCAGTATTTT
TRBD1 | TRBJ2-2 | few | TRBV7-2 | CASSRDRGDTGELFF | TGTGCCAGCAGTCGAGACAGGGGGGACACCGGGGAGCTGTTTTTT
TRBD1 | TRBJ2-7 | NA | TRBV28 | CASSAPGQDPYEQYF | TGTGCCAGCAGTGCGCCGGGACAGGACCCCTACGAGCAGTACTTC
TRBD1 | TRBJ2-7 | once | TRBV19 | CASSPRSGTGDYEQYF | TGTGCCAGTAGTCCTCGTAGCGGGACAGGGGATTACGAGCAGTACTTC
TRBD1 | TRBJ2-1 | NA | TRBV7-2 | CASSSRQGSSYNEQFF | TGTGCCAGCAGCTCCCGACAGGGGTCTTCCTACAATGAGCAGTTCTTC
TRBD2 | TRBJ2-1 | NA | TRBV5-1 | CASSLDSASGSYNEQFF | TGCGCCAGCAGCTTGGATAGTGCTAGCGGTTCCTACAATGAGCAGTTCTTC
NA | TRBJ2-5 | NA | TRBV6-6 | CASSWGHRTGVGTQYF | TGTGCCAGCAGTTGGGGACACAGGACCGGGGTGGGGACCCAGTACTTC
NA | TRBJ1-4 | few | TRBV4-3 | CASSLNLKRGATNEKLFF | TGCGCCAGCAGCCTAAACTTGAAGAGGGGGGCGACTAATGAAAAACTGTTTTTT
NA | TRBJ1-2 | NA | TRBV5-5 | CASGRTVNYGYTF | TGTGCCAGCGGCCGGACTGTCAACTATGGCTACACCTTC
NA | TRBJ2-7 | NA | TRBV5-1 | CASSSPGSYEQYF | TGCGCCAGCAGCTCCCCGGGAAGCTACGAGCAGTACTTC
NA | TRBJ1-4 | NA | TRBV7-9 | CASSFPPGTGNEKLFF | TGTGCCAGCAGCTTCCCCCCCGGGACCGGAAATGAAAAACTGTTTTTT
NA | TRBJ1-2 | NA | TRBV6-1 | CASRPLVRAKGYTF | TGTGCCAGCAGACCCCTGGTTAGGGCCAAGGGCTACACCTTC
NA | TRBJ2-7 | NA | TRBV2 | CASRKEDGFQHEQYF | TGTGCCAGCAGGAAGGAGGACGGCTTTCAGCACGAGCAGTACTTC
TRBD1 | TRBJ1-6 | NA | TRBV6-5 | CASRTGGGYNSPLHF | TGTGCCAGCAGAACAGGGGGGGGTTATAATTCACCCCTCCACTTT
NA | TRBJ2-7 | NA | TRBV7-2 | CASSLGPAGPYEQYF | TGTGCCAGCAGCTTAGGGCCAGCAGGGCCCTACGAGCAGTACTTC
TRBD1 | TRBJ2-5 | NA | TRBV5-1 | CASSSTGAGLRETQYF | TGCGCCAGCAGCTCGACAGGGGCGGGGTTGAGAGAGACCCAGTACTTC
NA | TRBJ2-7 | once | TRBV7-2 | CASSLPAYEQYF | TGTGCCAGCAGCTTACCGGCCTACGAGCAGTACTTC
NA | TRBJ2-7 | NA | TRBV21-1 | CASSKKGDTGAYEQYF | TGTGCCAGCAGCAAGAAAGGCGACACTGGGGCCTACGAGCAGTACTTC
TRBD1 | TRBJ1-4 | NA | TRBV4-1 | CASSPGTAEAGEKLFF | TGCGCCAGCAGCCCCGGGACAGCCGAGGCAGGGGAAAAACTGTTTTTT
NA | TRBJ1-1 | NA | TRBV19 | CASSPYGARDTEAFF | TGTGCCAGTAGCCCCTACGGGGCGCGGGACACTGAAGCTTTCTTT